The 13 T cell receptor beta chains below come from one sample, sequenced in a study of shared clonotypes between healthy human individuals. Sequenced by immunoSEQ multiplex PCR; TCRdb stores in-frame clones only, minus some. The table shows approximately 440,000 clones, with roughly four fifths occurring only once. Material for sequencing was PBMCs. The receptors stem from a woman aged 40 to 50 in good health. Some clones in this sample may be carry-over from other donors' samples.

The chain has TRBV29-1 and TRBJ1-2, with 9 bases fitting TRBD1. There are 13 residues in the CDR3. The trim removed 6 bases at V and 7 bases at J, leaving 9 bases unmatched. Germline V lookup: CDR1 SQVTM, CDR2 ANQGSEA. The CDR3 DNA reads as TGCAGCGTGGGGGACAGGGATAGCTGTGGCTACACCTTC. Translation gives CSVGDRDSCGYTF.

Comments on this clone: Compared with germline, one end of the junction differs, possibly owing to a read error. The chain recombines TRBV2 with TRBJ2-7; no definite D call. This CDR3 has 13 residues. CDR1 is SNHLY, CDR2 FYNNEI, per germline. CDR3 nucleotides: TGTGCCAGTAGTGAGATCCTCACCTACGAGCAGTACTTC. Its translation: CASSEILTYEQYF.

The chain carries TRBV27 and TRBJ2-4, with D perhaps matching TRBD1 (6 bases). The germline V gene encodes CDR1 MNHEY and CDR2 SMNVEV (reference sequence). V was trimmed by 7 bases and J by 4 bases, leaving 11 bases between them. The CDR3 loop spans 13 amino acids. CDR3: CASTHREKNIQYF. CDR3 nucleotide sequence: TGTGCCAGCACCCACAGGGAGAAAAACATTCAGTACTTC.

This sequence joins TRBV6-1 and TRBJ2-2, with D possibly matching TRBD1 (6 bases). V was trimmed by 5 bases and J by 1 base, leaving 11 bases between them. Germline V gene sequence: CDR1 MNHNS, CDR2 SASEGT. The CDR3 is 15 amino acids. CDR3 nucleotide sequence: TGTGCCAGCAGTACTCGGACAGTGAACACCGGGGAGCTGTTTTTT. Protein sequence: CASSTRTVNTGELFF.

The chain combines TRBV5-1 with TRBJ2-3; D may correspond to TRBD1 or TRBD2 (6 bases each). The CDR3 is 16 residues long. Looked up from germline, CDR1 is SGHRS and CDR2 is YFSETQ. V lost 0 bases and J lost 3, with 14 bases in between. The DNA for the CDR3 is TGCGCCAGCAGCTTGGCGGGGGACAAGACAACAGATACGCAGTATTTT. Translation: CASSLAGDKTTDTQYF.

This chain uses TRBV6-4 with TRBJ2-1; TRBD2 aligns across 8 bases. The V and J ends lost 3 bases and 7 bases, in that order; junction bases with no gene match: 8. Per germline, CDR1 MRHNA and CDR2 SNTAGT. The CDR3 has 15 residues. This chain's CDR3 is CASSDIAGTGNEQFF. CDR3 nucleotide sequence: TGTGCCAGCAGTGATATAGCGGGAACGGGAAATGAGCAGTTCTTC.

V usage is TRBV5-1 and J usage is TRBJ2-1, with 9 nucleotides matching TRBD1. V lost 1 base to trimming and J lost 6 bases; unmatched junction nucleotides: 8. The CDR3 runs to 16 residues. Germline values: CDR1 SGHRS, CDR2 YFSETQ. The CDR3 nucleotides are TGCGCCAGCAGCTTGTATGGGACAGGGCTGGGCAATGAGCAGTTCTTC. Translated, it gives CASSLYGTGLGNEQFF.

The V call is TRBV5-1, the J call TRBJ2-6; D gene ambiguous. Germline loops: CDR1 SGHRS, CDR2 YFSETQ. V gave up 4 bases and J gave up 1 base, with 6 bases separating them. This CDR3 is 14 amino acids long. DNA for the CDR3: TGCGCCAGCAGCCCTACTTCTGGGGCCAACGTCCTGACTTTC. Translation: CASSPTSGANVLTF.

The rearrangement joins TRBV6-6 to TRBJ2-5; 10 bases are a match to TRBD1. The CDR3 is 14 residues long. The germline V gene has CDR1 MNHNY and CDR2 SVGAGI (reference sequence). The V gene end was trimmed by 5 bases and the J gene end by 5 bases; junction bases not matched to a gene: 5. The CDR3 reads CASSGQGVAETQYF. CDR3 DNA sequence: TGTGCCAGCAGTGGACAGGGGGTTGCGGAGACCCAGTACTTC.

The rearrangement links TRBV7-3 to TRBJ2-5, with a weak D call TRBD1 (5 bases). Trimming took 2 bases from V and 3 from J, leaving 13 bases between them. Germline CDR1 is SGHTA and CDR2 is FQGTGA. The CDR3 has 15 residues. The CDR3 reads CASSLWSSREETQYF. As DNA, the CDR3 is TGTGCCAGCAGCTTATGGTCCAGCAGGGAAGAGACCCAGTACTTC.

The CDR3 bases are TGTGCCAGCAGTCTTGCAGGGTGGACTGAAGCTTTCTTT. Translating gives CASSLAGWTEAFF. This sequence joins TRBV14 and TRBJ1-1, with D possibly being TRBD1 (5 bases). Trimming left V 6 bases short and J 5 bases short, with 13 bases between. Germline values: CDR1 SGHDN, CDR2 FVKESK. The CDR3 contains 13 residues. The full variable domain, in which reference TRBV14 and TRBJ1-1 provide the parts outside the CDR3, is EAGVTQFPSHSVIEKGQTVTLRCDPISGHDNLYWYRRVMGKEIKFLLHFVKESKQDESGMPNNRFLAERTGGTYSTLKVQPAELEDSGVYFCASSLAGWTEAFFGQGTRLTVV.

CDR3 region: CATSRDRGSLRTQYF. The CDR3, as DNA: TGTGCCACCAGCAGAGATAGGGGAAGTCTGAGGACCCAGTACTTC. The rearrangement uses TRBV15 and TRBJ2-5; possibly TRBD1 for D (5 bases). Per the germline V gene, CDR1 is LNHNV and CDR2 is YYDKDF (reference sequence). Trimming removed 0 bases at V and 7 bases at J, with 15 bases between. The CDR3 totals 15 residues.

This clone was detected many times. This sequence joins TRBV6-6 and TRBJ2-7; the D gene is possibly TRBD1 (6 bases). V was clipped by 0 bases and J by 7 bases, with 13 bases between them. This CDR3 is 14 amino acids long. Germline CDR1 is MNHNY and CDR2 is SVGAGI (reference sequence). The CDR3, as DNA: TGTGCCAGCAGTTACTCCGGCCCGGACAGTGAGCAGTACTTC. It is translated as CASSYSGPDSEQYF.